This T cell receptor beta chain stems from a study of PD-1 blockade in classical Hodgkin lymphoma. Sequencing was performed with immunoSEQ multiplex PCR; in TCRdb, only in-frame clones are kept and a portion is missing. The table includes approximately 100,000 clones, 83% detected once. Trimming cost V 6 bases and J 5 bases; bases outside gene matches: 9. CDR1 is ENHRY and CDR2 is SYGVKD in the germline V gene. The CDR3 is 16 amino acids. The time point here: cycle 4 day 1 (C4D1), after more than 5 weeks of nivolumab. Every patient was affected by relapse after autologous stem cell transplantation, while exposure to brentuximab vedotin was not uniform.

This material consisted of peripheral blood mononuclear cells (PBMCs), taken before the fourth cycle of nivolumab. The TCR sequence derives from a human donor with classical Hodgkin lymphoma. The chain uses TRBV10-3 and TRBJ2-5; TRBD2 matches at 13 bases. The CDR3 sequence: CAISDGTSGNGETQYF. Written as DNA, the CDR3 is TGTGCCATCAGCGACGGGACTAGCGGGAACGGGGAGACCCAGTACTTC.